The entry below gives a single T cell receptor (beta chain) sequence along with its context. The target antigen is unknown. TCRdb ran MiXCR on the multiplex PCR reads and lists one entry per CDR3 protein. The repertoire includes 10,000 to 15,000 distinct CDR3 sequences, about 70% of them detected once, and around 44% sits in the top ten. The sample belongs to a study of breast tumors, draining lymph nodes, adjacent tissues. Study-level results: The data were judged consistent with most tumor T cells coming from lymph node and expanding in tumor. Tumors had less TCR diversity than lymph nodes, more than nontumor tissue. Luminal-like breast cancer showed significantly greater tumor-nontumor repertoire similarity than basal-like breast cancer did.

This CDR3 has 14 amino acids. CDR1 is SGHDT and CDR2 is YYEEEE in the germline V gene. V dropped 4 bases and J dropped 2; count of bases not matched to a gene: 5. The sequencing input was tumor-adjacent breast tissue. This chain connects TRBV5-6 to TRBJ2-7, with TRBD2 matching over 8 bases. The TCR was taken from a female donor with breast cancer. Some clones in this sample may be carry-over from other donors' samples. This CDR3 reads CASSRGGVTYEQYF. CDR3 coding DNA: TGTGCCAGCAGCCGGGGGGGGGTGACCTACGAGCAGTACTTC.